These 9 T cell receptor beta chains came from one sample sequenced in a study of T cell repertoires and HLA-DP antigens. What these receptors recognize is not known. Repertoires were generated with immunoSEQ multiplex PCR, while TCRdb's copy carries only in-frame clones and drops some. The table has approximately 110,000 clones, around 92% seen once; the top ten hold less than 0.35%. The source material was CD4+ T cells from PBMCs. The receptors were sampled from a woman between 18 and 29 years old in good health and CMV-seronegative.

The chain joins TRBV18 to TRBJ1-2; 10 nucleotides align to TRBD1. Germline lookup yields CDR1 KGHSH and CDR2 LQKENI. The CDR3 runs to 14 residues. The trim removed 6 bases at V and 7 bases at J, leaving 8 bases unmatched. The CDR3 protein is CASSYLGQGSGYTF. Here the CDR3 DNA reads TGTGCCAGCTCCTACTTGGGACAGGGGAGTGGCTACACCTTC.

V gene TRBV4-1 combines with J gene TRBJ2-2; D is undetermined. This CDR3 region has 12 residues. Germline CDR1 is MGHRA and CDR2 is YSYEKL. V was cut by 1 base and J by 6 bases, with 3 bases left in between. CDR3 bases: TGCGCCAGCAGCCAAGCGGCCGGGGAGCTGTTTTTT. Translated, it gives CASSQAAGELFF.

The chain couples TRBV28 to TRBJ1-1; 8 nucleotides align to TRBD1. The CDR3 covers 16 residues. Germline CDR1 MDHEN, CDR2 SYDVKM. V lost 6 bases to trimming and J lost 1 base; unmatched junction nucleotides: 10. The CDR3 DNA is TGTGCCAGCAGCAATACCGTGGACAGGGAGAACACTGAAGCTTTCTTT. Translation: CASSNTVDRENTEAFF.

This clone was observed a single time. The rearrangement uses TRBV29-1 and TRBJ1-4; D is unclear. V was shortened by 7 bases and J by 8 bases, with 8 bases between the two germline ends. The CDR3 extends over 10 amino acids. Looked up from germline, CDR1 is SQVTM and CDR2 is ANQGSEA. CDR3 DNA: TGCAGCGCTCTTACCGAAAAACTGTTTTTT. This gives the protein CSALTEKLFF.

The chain couples TRBV12-5 to TRBJ1-3; the D is unclear. The CDR3 contains 12 residues. Per germline, CDR1 LGHNT and CDR2 FRNRAP. V was pared by 3 bases and J by 4 bases, with 4 bases between. The CDR3 loop reads CASGFGGNTIYF. In nucleotides, the CDR3 is TGTGCTAGTGGTTTCGGGGGAAACACCATATATTTT.

V and J are TRBV19 and TRBJ2-7, with D unresolved. Trimming left V 3 bases short and J 0 bases short, with 12 bases between. The CDR3 runs 15 residues. Looked up from germline, CDR1 is LNHDA and CDR2 is SQIVND (reference sequence). In DNA form, the CDR3 reads TGTGCCAGTAGTATTAAGGTGGCGGACTCCTACGAGCAGTACTTC. Protein product: CASSIKVADSYEQYF.

The J gene is TRBJ2-7, the V gene TRBV2; TRBD2 matches at 13 bases. J gave up 0 bases and V 6 bases, and 2 bases lay outside the gene matches. Germline lookup yields CDR1 SNHLY and CDR2 FYNNEI. The CDR3 covers 15 residues. The CDR3 DNA is TGTGCCAGCAGACGGACTAGCGGGAGCTCCTACGAGCAGTACTTC. It codes for CASRRTSGSSYEQYF.

This clone was detected a few times. This chain joins TRBV6-5 and TRBJ1-5; D gene ambiguous. The V end was cut by 6 bases, the J end by 6 bases, with 15 bases between. The CDR3 has 14 residues. In germline, CDR1 is MNHEY, CDR2 SVGAGI. The CDR3, as DNA: TGTGCCAGCAGGAGTAGGGCCTTATCTCAGCCCCAGCATTTT. This sequence encodes CASRSRALSQPQHF.

The genes are TRBV4-1 and TRBJ2-1, with 7 positions matching TRBD1. Germline CDR1 reads MGHRA; CDR2 reads YSYEKL. V shed 2 bases, J shed 1 base, and the junction held 5 bases outside the gene matches. This CDR3 comprises 16 residues. In DNA form, the CDR3 reads TGCGCCAGCAGCCAACCAACAGGGGCTTCCTACAATGAGCAGTTCTTC. This sequence encodes CASSQPTGASYNEQFF.